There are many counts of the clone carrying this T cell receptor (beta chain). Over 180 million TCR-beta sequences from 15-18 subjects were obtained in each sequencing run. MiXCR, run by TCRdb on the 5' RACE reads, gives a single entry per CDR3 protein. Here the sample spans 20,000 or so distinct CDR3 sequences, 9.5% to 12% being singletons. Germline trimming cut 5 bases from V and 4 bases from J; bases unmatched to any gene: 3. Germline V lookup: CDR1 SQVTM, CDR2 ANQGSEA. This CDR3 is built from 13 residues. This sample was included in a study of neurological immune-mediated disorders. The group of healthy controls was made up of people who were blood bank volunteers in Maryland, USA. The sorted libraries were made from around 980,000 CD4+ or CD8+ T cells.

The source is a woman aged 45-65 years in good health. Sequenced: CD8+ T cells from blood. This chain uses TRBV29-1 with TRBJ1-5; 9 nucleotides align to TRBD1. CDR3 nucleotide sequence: TGCAGCGTTTCACAGGGGGCTAATCAGCCCCAGCATTTT. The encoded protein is CSVSQGANQPQHF. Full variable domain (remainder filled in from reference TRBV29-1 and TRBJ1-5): SAVISQKPSRDICQRGTSLTIQCQVDSQVTMMFWYRQQPGQSLTLIATANQGSEATYESGFVIDKFPISRPNLTFSTLTVSNMSPEDSSIYLCSVSQGANQPQHFGDGTRLSIL.